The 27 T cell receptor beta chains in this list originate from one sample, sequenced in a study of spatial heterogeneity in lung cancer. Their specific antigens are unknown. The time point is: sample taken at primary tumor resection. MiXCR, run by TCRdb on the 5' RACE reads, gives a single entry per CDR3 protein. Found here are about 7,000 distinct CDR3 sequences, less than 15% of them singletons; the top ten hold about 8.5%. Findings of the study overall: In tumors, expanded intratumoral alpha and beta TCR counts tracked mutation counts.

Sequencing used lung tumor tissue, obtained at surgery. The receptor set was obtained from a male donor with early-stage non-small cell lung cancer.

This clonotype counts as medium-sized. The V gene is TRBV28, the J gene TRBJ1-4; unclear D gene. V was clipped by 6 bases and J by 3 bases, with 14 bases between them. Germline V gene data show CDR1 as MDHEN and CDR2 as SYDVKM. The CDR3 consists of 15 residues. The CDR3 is CASSPPTAPNEKLFF. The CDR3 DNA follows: TGTGCCAGCAGCCCACCGACGGCGCCTAATGAAAAACTGTTTTTT.

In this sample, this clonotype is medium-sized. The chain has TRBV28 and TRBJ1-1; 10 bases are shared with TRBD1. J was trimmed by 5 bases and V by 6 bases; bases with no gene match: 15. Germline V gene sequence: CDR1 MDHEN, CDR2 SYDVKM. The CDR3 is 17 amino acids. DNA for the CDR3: TGTGCCAGCAGCCTATCATCGGGACAGGGGTTGACAACTGAAGCTTTCTTT. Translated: CASSLSSGQGLTTEAFF.

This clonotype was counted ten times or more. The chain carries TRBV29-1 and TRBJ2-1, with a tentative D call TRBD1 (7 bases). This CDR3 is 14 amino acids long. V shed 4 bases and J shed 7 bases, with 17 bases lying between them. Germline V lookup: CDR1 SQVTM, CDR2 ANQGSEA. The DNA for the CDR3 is TGCAGCGTTGCAGGGGGGACGGTAGGTAATGAGCAGTTCTTC. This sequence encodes CSVAGGTVGNEQFF.

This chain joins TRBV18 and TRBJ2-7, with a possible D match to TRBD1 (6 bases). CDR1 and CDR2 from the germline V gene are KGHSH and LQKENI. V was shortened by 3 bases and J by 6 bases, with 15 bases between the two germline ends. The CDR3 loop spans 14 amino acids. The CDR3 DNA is TGTGCCAGCTCACCTACAGGGTTGACGGGCGAGCAGTACTTC. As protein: CASSPTGLTGEQYF.

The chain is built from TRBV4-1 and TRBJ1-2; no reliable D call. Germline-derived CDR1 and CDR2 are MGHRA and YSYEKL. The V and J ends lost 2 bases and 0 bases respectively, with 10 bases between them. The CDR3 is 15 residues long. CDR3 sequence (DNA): TGCGCCAGCAGCCAACCCAGGAAGTCTAACTATGGCTACACCTTC. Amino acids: CASSQPRKSNYGYTF.

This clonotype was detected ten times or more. The CDR3 DNA follows: TGTGCCAGCACCAGAACGGGACAGTTAAACACCGGGGAGCTGTTTTTT. Translated, it gives CASTRTGQLNTGELFF. The rearrangement joins TRBV7-8 to TRBJ2-2, with 7 nucleotides matching TRBD1. Losses at the gene ends were 7 bases for V and 2 bases for J; bases not matched to a gene: 10. The CDR3 covers 16 residues. Germline V CDR1 and CDR2: SGHVS, FQNEAQ.

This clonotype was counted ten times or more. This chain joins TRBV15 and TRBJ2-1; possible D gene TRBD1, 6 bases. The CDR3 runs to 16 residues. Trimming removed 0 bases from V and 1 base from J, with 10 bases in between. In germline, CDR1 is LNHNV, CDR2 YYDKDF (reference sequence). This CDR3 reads CATSRDRGYSYNEQFF. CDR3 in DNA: TGTGCCACCAGCAGAGATAGGGGGTATTCCTACAATGAGCAGTTCTTC.

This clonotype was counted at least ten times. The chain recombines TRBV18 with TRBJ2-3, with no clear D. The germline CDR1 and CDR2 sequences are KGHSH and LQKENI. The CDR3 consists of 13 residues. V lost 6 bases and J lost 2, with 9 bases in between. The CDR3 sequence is CASSRPPTDTQYF. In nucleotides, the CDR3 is TGTGCCAGCTCCAGGCCCCCCACAGATACGCAGTATTTT.

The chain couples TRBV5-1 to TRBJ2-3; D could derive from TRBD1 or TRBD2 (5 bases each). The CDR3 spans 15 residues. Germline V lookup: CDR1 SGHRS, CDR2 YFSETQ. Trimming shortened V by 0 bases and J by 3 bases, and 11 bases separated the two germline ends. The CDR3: CASSLDQGETDTQYF. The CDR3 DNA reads TGCGCCAGCAGCTTGGACCAGGGAGAAACAGATACGCAGTATTTT. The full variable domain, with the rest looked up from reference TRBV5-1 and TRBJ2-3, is KAGVTQTPRYLIKTRGQQVTLSCSPISGHRSVSWYQQTPGQGLQFLFEYFSETQRNKGNFPGRFSGRQFSNSRSEMNVSTLELGDSALYLCASSLDQGETDTQYFGPGTRLTVL.

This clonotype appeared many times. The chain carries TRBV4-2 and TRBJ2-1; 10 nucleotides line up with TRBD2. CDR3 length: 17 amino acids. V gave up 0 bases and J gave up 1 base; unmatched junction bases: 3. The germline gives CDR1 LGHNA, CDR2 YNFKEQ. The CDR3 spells CASSQEPGLASYNEQFF. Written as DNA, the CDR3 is TGTGCCAGCAGCCAAGAACCGGGACTAGCGTCCTACAATGAGCAGTTCTTC.

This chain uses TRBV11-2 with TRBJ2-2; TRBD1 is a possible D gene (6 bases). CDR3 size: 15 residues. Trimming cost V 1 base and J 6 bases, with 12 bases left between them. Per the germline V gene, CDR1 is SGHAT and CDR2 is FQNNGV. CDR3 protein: CASSLGQVVSGELFF. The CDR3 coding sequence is TGTGCCAGCAGCTTAGGACAGGTTGTTTCCGGGGAGCTGTTTTTT. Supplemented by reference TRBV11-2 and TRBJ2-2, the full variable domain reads EAGVAQSPRYKIIEKRQSVAFWCNPISGHATLYWYQQILGQGPKLLIQFQNNGVVDDSQLPKDRFSAERLKGVDSTLKIQPAKLEDSAVYLCASSLGQVVSGELFFGEGSRLTVL.

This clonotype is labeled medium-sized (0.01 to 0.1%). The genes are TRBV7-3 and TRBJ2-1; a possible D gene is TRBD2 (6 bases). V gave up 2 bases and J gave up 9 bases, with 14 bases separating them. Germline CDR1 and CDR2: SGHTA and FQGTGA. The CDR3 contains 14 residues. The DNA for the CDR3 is TGTGCCAGCAGCTTACACCTAGACGGGGGTGAGCAGTTCTTC. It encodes CASSLHLDGGEQFF. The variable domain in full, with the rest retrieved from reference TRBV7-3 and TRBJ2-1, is GAGVSQTPSNKVTEKGKYVELRCDPISGHTALYWYRQSLGQGPEFLIYFQGTGAADDSGLPNDRFFAVRPEGSVSTLKIQRTERGDSAVYLCASSLHLDGGEQFFGPGTRLTVL.

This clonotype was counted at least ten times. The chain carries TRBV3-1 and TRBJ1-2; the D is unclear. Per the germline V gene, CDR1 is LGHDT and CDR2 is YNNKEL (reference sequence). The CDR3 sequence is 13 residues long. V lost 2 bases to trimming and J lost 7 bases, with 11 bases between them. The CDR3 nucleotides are TGTGCCAGCAGCCAATTATCTGAGTCTGGCTACACCTTC. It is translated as CASSQLSESGYTF.

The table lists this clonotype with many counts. The CDR3 DNA reads TGCGCCAGCAGCCTAGAGGGACAGGGCTATGGCTACACCTTC. Its protein product is CASSLEGQGYGYTF. V usage is TRBV5-1 and J usage is TRBJ1-2; TRBD1 aligns across 9 bases. The V segment lost 4 bases and the J segment 4 bases; nucleotides outside the gene matches: 5. This CDR3 comprises 14 residues. Germline V gives CDR1 SGHRS, CDR2 YFSETQ.

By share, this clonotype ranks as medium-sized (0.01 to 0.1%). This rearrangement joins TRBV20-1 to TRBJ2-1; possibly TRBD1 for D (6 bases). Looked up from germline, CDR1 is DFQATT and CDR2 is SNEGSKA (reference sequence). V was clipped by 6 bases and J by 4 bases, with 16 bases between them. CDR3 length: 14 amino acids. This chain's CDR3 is CSASAGVRYNEQFF. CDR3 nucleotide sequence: TGCAGTGCGTCAGCAGGGGTCCGGTACAATGAGCAGTTCTTC.

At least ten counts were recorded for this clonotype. CDR3: CASSQSRFYTGELFF. Here the CDR3 DNA reads TGTGCCAGCAGCCAATCTAGATTTTACACCGGGGAGCTGTTTTTT. The rearrangement joins TRBV14 to TRBJ2-2; D ambiguous. Germline lookup yields CDR1 SGHDN and CDR2 FVKESK. This CDR3 has 15 amino acids. The V end was cut by 2 bases, the J end by 3 bases, with 10 bases between.

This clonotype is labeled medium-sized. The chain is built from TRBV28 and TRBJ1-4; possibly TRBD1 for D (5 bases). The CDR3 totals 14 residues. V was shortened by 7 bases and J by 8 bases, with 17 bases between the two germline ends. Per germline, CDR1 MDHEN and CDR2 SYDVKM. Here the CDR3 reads CASTGAGRHEKLFF. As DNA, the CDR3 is TGTGCCAGCACCGGGGCAGGGAGACACGAAAAACTGTTTTTT.

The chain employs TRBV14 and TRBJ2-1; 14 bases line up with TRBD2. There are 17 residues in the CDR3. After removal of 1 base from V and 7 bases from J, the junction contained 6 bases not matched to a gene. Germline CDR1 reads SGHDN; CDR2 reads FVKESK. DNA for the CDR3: TGTGCCAGCAGCCAAGCGGTCGGACTAGCGGGAGGAAATGAGCAGTTCTTC. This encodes CASSQAVGLAGGNEQFF.

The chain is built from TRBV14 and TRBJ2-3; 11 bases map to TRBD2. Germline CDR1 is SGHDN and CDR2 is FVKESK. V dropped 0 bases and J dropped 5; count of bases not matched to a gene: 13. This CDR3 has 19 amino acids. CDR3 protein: CASSQDAAASGRLRDTQYF. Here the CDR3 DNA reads TGTGCCAGCAGCCAAGATGCCGCGGCTAGCGGGAGGTTGCGAGATACGCAGTATTTT.

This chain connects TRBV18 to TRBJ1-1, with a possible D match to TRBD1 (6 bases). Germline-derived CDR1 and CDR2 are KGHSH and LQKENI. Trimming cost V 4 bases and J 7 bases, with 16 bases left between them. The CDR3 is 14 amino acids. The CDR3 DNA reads TGTGCCAGCTCACTCAGCTACCAACAGGGTGAAGCTTTCTTT. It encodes CASSLSYQQGEAFF.

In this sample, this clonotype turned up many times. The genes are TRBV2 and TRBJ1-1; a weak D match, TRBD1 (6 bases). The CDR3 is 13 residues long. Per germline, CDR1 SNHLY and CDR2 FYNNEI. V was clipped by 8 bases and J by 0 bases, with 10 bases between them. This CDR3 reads CASATGLNTEAFF. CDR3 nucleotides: TGTGCCAGCGCGACAGGCCTGAACACTGAAGCTTTCTTT.

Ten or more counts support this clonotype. Here the CDR3 reads CASSSGQGATDTQYF. CDR3 coding DNA: TGTGCCAGCAGCTCGGGACAGGGGGCAACAGATACGCAGTATTTT. The genes are TRBV7-8 and TRBJ2-3, with TRBD1 matching 12 bases. CDR1 is SGHVS, CDR2 FQNEAQ, per germline. This CDR3 is 15 amino acids long. J lost 3 bases, V lost 4 bases, and 2 bases had no gene match.

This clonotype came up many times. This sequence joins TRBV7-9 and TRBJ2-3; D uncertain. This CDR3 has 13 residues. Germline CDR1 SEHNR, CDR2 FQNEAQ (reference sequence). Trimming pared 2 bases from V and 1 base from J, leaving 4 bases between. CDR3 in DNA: TGTGCCAGCAGCTTAATGGGCACAGATACGCAGTATTTT. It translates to CASSLMGTDTQYF.

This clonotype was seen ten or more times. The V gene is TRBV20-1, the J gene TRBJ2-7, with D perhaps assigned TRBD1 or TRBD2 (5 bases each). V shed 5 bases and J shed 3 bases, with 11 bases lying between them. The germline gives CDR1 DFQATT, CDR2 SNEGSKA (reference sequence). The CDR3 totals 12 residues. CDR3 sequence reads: CSASGTNYEQYF. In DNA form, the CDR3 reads TGCAGTGCTTCCGGGACCAACTACGAGCAGTACTTC.

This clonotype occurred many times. The CDR3 is CSARDAGTYNEQFF. The CDR3 nucleotides are TGCAGTGCTAGAGATGCGGGTACCTACAATGAGCAGTTCTTC. V and J are TRBV20-1 and TRBJ2-1; D might be TRBD2 (5 bases). CDR1 DFQATT and CDR2 SNEGSKA come from the germline V gene (reference sequence). V lost 0 bases and J 2 bases, leaving 8 bases between the germline ends. The CDR3 loop spans 14 amino acids.

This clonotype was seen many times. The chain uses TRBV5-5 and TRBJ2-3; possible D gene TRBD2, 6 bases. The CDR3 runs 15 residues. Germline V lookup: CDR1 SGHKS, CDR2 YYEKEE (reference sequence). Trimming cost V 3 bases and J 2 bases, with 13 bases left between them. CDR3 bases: TGTGCCAGCAGCTCTCCGGGACTTTCCACAGATACGCAGTATTTT. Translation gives CASSSPGLSTDTQYF. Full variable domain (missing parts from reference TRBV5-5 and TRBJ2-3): DAGVTQSPTHLIKTRGQQVTLRCSPISGHKSVSWYQQVLGQGPQFIFQYYEKEERGRGNFPDRFSARQFPNYSSELNVNALLLGDSALYLCASSSPGLSTDTQYFGPGTRLTVL.

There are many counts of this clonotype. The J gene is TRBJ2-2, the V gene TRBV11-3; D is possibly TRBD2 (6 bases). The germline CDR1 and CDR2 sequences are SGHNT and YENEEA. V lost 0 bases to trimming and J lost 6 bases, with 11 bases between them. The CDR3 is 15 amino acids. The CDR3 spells CASSLDGGSSGELFF. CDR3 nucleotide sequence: TGTGCCAGCAGCTTAGACGGGGGTTCCTCCGGGGAGCTGTTTTTT.